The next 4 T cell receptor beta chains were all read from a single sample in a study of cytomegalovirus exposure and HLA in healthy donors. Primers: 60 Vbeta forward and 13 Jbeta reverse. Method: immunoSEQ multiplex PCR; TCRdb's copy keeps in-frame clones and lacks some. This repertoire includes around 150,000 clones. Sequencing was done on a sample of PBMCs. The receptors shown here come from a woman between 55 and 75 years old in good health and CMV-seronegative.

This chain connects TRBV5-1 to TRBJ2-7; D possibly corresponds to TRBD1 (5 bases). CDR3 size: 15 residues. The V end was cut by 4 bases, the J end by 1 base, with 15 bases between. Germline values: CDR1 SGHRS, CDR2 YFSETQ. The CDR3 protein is CASSRGASLSYEQYF. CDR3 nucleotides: TGCGCCAGCAGCCGTGGGGCCTCCCTTTCCTACGAGCAGTACTTC. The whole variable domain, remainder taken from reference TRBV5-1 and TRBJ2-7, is KAGVTQTPRYLIKTRGQQVTLSCSPISGHRSVSWYQQTPGQGLQFLFEYFSETQRNKGNFPGRFSGRQFSNSRSEMNVSTLELGDSALYLCASSRGASLSYEQYFGPGTRLTVT.

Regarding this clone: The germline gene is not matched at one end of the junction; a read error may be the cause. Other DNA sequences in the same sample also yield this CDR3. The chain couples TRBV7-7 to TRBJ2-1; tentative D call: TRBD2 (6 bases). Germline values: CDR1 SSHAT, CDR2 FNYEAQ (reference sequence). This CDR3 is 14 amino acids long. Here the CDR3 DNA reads TGTGCCAGCAGCCTAGGGGACTCCCACAATGAGCAGTTCTTC. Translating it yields CASSLGDSHNEQFF.

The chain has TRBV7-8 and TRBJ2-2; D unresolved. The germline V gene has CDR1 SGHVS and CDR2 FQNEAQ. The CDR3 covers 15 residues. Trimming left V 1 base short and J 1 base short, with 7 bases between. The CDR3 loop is CASSLGSGNTGELFF. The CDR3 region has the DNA TGTGCCAGCAGCTTAGGGTCAGGGAACACCGGGGAGCTGTTTTTT.

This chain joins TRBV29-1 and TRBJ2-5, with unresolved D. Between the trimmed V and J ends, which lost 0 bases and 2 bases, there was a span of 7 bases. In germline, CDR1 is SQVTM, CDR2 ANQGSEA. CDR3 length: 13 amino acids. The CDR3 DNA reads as TGCAGCGTTGAAGATACAGCTCAAGAGACCCAGTACTTC. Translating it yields CSVEDTAQETQYF.